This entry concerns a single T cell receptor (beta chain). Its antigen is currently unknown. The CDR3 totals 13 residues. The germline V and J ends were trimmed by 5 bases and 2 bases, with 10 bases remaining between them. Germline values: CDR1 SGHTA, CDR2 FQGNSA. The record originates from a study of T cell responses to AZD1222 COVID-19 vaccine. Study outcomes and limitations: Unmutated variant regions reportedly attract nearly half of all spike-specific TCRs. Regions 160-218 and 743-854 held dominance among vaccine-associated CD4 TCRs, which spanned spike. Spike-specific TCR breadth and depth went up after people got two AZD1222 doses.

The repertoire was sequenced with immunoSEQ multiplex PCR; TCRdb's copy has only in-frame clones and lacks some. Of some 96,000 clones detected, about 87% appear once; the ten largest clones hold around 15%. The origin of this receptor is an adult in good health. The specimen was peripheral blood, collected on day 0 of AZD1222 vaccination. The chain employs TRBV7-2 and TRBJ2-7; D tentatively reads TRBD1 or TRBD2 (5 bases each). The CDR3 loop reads CASSRGGPYEQYF. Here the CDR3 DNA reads TGTGCCAGCAGCCGGGGCGGTCCCTACGAGCAGTACTTC.